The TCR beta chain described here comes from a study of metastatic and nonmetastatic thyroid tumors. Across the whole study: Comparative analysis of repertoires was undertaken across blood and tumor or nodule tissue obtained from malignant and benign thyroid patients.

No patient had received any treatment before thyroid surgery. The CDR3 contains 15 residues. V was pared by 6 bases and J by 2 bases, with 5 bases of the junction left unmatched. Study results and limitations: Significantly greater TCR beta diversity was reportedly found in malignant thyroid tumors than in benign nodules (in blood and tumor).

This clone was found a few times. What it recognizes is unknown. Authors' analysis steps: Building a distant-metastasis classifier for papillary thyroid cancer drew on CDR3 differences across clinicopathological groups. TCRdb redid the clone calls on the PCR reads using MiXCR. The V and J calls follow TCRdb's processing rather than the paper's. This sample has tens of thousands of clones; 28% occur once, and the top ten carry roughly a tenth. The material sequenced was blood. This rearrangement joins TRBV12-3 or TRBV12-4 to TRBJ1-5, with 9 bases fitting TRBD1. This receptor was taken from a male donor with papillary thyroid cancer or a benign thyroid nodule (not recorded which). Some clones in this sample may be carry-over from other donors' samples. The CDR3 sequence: CASSPGQGGNQPQHF. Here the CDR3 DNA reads TGTGCCAGCAGCCCGGGACAGGGAGGCAATCAGCCCCAGCATTTT.